These T cell receptor beta chains were read from a single sample in a study of T cell responses to AZD1222 COVID-19 vaccine. The data were produced by immunoSEQ multiplex PCR, yet TCRdb's version contains in-frame clones alone and is incomplete. Among about 140,000 clones listed, under 95% were seen once. The source material was peripheral blood, sampled on day 0 of AZD1222 vaccination. The receptors were gathered from an adult in good health. The CDR3 runs from the conserved cysteine through the conserved F or W. D genes are given only for firm matches. Clone size, where shown, is once, few, many, or a class for clones that have expanded.

D	V	size	J	DNA	CDR3
TRBD2	TRBV10-3	NA	TRBJ2-1	TGTGCCATCAGTGTACGCCCGTCTAGCGGGATCGACAATGAGCAGTTCTTC	CAISVRPSSGIDNEQFF
TRBD1	TRBV5-1	NA	TRBJ1-1	TGCGCCAGCTGGAGGACAGGGGGTGAAGCTTTCTTT	CASWRTGGEAFF
NA	TRBV27	NA	TRBJ2-4	TGTGCCAGCAGTTTAAGGGAGAGGAACAAAAACATTCAGTACTTC	CASSLRERNKNIQYF
TRBD1	TRBV6-5	NA	TRBJ1-2	TGTGCCAGCAGCCGGACAGGGGCCTATGGCTACACCTTC	CASSRTGAYGYTF
NA	TRBV19	NA	TRBJ1-2	TGTGCCAGTAGTATAGGGACCAGGTTCTATGGCTACACCTTC	CASSIGTRFYGYTF
TRBD2	TRBV13	NA	TRBJ2-2	TGTGCCAGCAGCCACCGCCCTGGACTAGCGGGTACGAACACCGGGGAGCTGTTTTTT	CASSHRPGLAGTNTGELFF
NA	TRBV7-3	once	TRBJ2-2	TGTGCCAGCAGCCTCAGGAGGGACACCGGGGAGCTGTTTTTT	CASSLRRDTGELFF
TRBD1	TRBV5-1	NA	TRBJ2-1	TGCGCCAGCGGTCAGGGGGAAGGGTTCCAGGATGAGCAGTTCTTC	CASGQGEGFQDEQFF
NA	TRBV7-8	once	TRBJ2-3	TGTGCCAGCGGCCTAGCGTTTACCTCCACAGATACGCAGTATTTT	CASGLAFTSTDTQYF
NA	TRBV7-3	NA	TRBJ1-1	TGTGCCAGCAGCGTCAACGGGGCCCCGAACACTGAAGCTTTCTTT	CASSVNGAPNTEAFF
TRBD1	TRBV5-1	NA	TRBJ1-1	TGCGCCAGCAGGATCGGGACAGCGAACACTGAAGCTTTCTTT	CASRIGTANTEAFF
TRBD1	TRBV11-2	NA	TRBJ1-5	TGTGCCAGCAGCTTAGCGGCAGGGGGCGGCAATCAGCCCCAGCATTTT	CASSLAAGGGNQPQHF
TRBD2	TRBV3-1/TRBV3-2	NA	TRBJ2-1	TGTGCCAGCAGTCGGACTAGCGAATACAATGAGCAGTTCTTC	CASSRTSEYNEQFF
TRBD1	TRBV14	NA	TRBJ1-3	TGTGCCAGCAGCCAAGCCCCGGGACAGGGGAAAGGAAACACCATATATTTT	CASSQAPGQGKGNTIYF
NA	TRBV11-3	NA	TRBJ2-5	TGTGCCAGCAGCTTAGGCCAGGGTCATAATTCGGAGACCCAGTACTTC	CASSLGQGHNSETQYF
TRBD1	TRBV5-8	NA	TRBJ1-5	TGTGCCAGCAGCCCGGGGACAGAGAATCAGCCCCAGCATTTT	CASSPGTENQPQHF
TRBD2	TRBV27	NA	TRBJ2-7	TGTGCCAGCAGTTTGTCCGGGACTAGCGGTTACGAGCAGTACTTC	CASSLSGTSGYEQYF
NA	TRBV5-1	NA	TRBJ1-1	TGCGCCAGCAGCTTGGGCCGACAGCCGGGGGGTGAAGCTTTCTTT	CASSLGRQPGGEAFF
TRBD1	TRBV12-5	NA	TRBJ1-1	TGTGCTAGTGGTTTAGGGGGCCAGACTGAAGCTTTCTTT	CASGLGGQTEAFF
NA	TRBV2	NA	TRBJ2-7	TGTGCCAGCAGTGATGGACCCCCAGCGCAGTACTTC	CASSDGPPAQYF
NA	TRBV7-2	once	TRBJ2-7	TGTGCCAGCAAGAAGGACAGCACTACGGAGAAGCAGTACTTC	CASKKDSTTEKQYF
NA	TRBV7-2	NA	TRBJ2-1	TGTGCCAGCAGCCCGACGGTGAATGAGCAGTTCTTC	CASSPTVNEQFF
NA	TRBV11-2	NA	TRBJ1-6	TGTGCCAGCAGCTTAACCGGGGAAAATTCACCCCTCCACTTT	CASSLTGENSPLHF
NA	TRBV7-2	NA	TRBJ1-2	TGTGCCAGCAGCTTAGAGGGTGCGGACTATGGCTACACCTTC	CASSLEGADYGYTF
TRBD1	TRBV3-1/TRBV3-2	NA	TRBJ1-2	TGTGCCAGCAGCCTCGGACAGGGGGTAGGCTATGGCTACACCTTC	CASSLGQGVGYGYTF
NA	TRBV5-1	NA	TRBJ2-2	TGCGCCAGCAGCTCAACAGCGAACACCGGGGAGCTGTTTTTT	CASSSTANTGELFF
NA	TRBV28	NA	TRBJ1-6	TGTGCCAGCAGTTTATTTACCCGGGATTCACCCCTCCACTTT	CASSLFTRDSPLHF
TRBD2	TRBV7-9	NA	TRBJ2-5	TGTGCCAGCAGCTCCAAACGGGGGGAGGGCCCCCAAGAGACCCAGTACTTC	CASSSKRGEGPQETQYF
NA	TRBV25-1	once	TRBJ2-2	TGTGCCAGCAGTGAAACTCTGGTTCTCGGGGAGCTGTTTTTT	CASSETLVLGELFF
TRBD1	TRBV30	NA	TRBJ1-1	TGTGCCTGGAGTGCAGGGGGCGCGGAAGCTTTCTTT	CAWSAGGAEAFF
NA	TRBV11-3	once	TRBJ1-1	TGTGCCAGCAGCTCATCTGGGGGGGCGAACACTGAAGCTTTCTTT	CASSSSGGANTEAFF
NA	TRBV28	NA	TRBJ1-6	TGTGCCAGCAGCCTCAATAATTCACCCCTCCACTTT	CASSLNNSPLHF
NA	TRBV6-1	NA	TRBJ1-1	TGTGCCAGCAGTGAACTGGCAGGGGTAAACACTGAAGCTTTCTTT	CASSELAGVNTEAFF
TRBD2	TRBV27	NA	TRBJ2-7	TGTGCCAGCAGCCTAGCGGGAGAGAGCTACGAGCAGTACTTC	CASSLAGESYEQYF
NA	TRBV5-5	NA	TRBJ1-4	TGTGCCAGCAGCCCCCATTTGGAGGAAAAACTGTTTTTT	CASSPHLEEKLFF
TRBD2	TRBV4-1	NA	TRBJ2-1	TGCGCCACCAAGGAAGGGACTAGCGCGAACTACAATGAGCAGTTCTTC	CATKEGTSANYNEQFF
NA	TRBV5-5	NA	TRBJ1-1	TGTGCCAGCAGCTTATTTCCGGCAGCGAACACTGAAGCTTTCTTT	CASSLFPAANTEAFF
TRBD1	TRBV4-1	NA	TRBJ2-3	TGCGCCAGCAGCCAAGTGGCAGGGGGCCAAGTAGATACGCAGTATTTT	CASSQVAGGQVDTQYF
TRBD1	TRBV7-6	NA	TRBJ1-2	TGTGCCAGCAGCCAAGAGACAGGGGGCAACTATGGCTACACCTTC	CASSQETGGNYGYTF
TRBD1	TRBV7-2	NA	TRBJ1-5	TGTGCCAGCAGCTTTGACAGGGCTCAGCCCCAGCATTTT	CASSFDRAQPQHF
NA	TRBV5-1	NA	TRBJ1-1	TGCGCCAGCAGCTTGGGACAGGTTGGAGGGGCTTTCTTT	CASSLGQVGGAFF